This T cell receptor beta chain was recorded in a study of blood T cells in healthy people across ages. Study-wide results and limits: The long-lived group displayed more naive CD4+ cells, plus higher diversity, than the aged donors did. PBMCs were not sorted, which prevented a conclusive comparison of naive versus antigen-experienced cells.

V lost 1 base, J lost 1 base, and 11 bases lay in between. Germline V gene data show CDR1 as LGHDT and CDR2 as YNNKEL (reference sequence). This CDR3 comprises 15 residues. Every donor provided roughly 10 milliliters of peripheral blood. In regard to this clonotype: What it binds is unknown.

Through a sample-barcoded 5' primer and a J-beta primer mix, a second PCR was run for about 6 to 11 cycles. Each CDR3 protein gets one entry after TCRdb re-called the 5' RACE reads with MiXCR. The sample holds over a million distinct CDR3 sequences, approximately 59% seen once. This TCR came from a man aged 18 to 35 in good health. Material for sequencing was blood. This chain connects TRBV3-1 to TRBJ2-7, with D possibly being TRBD1 (6 bases). CDR3 protein: CASSQGTDTSYEQYF. The CDR3 DNA is TGTGCCAGCAGCCAAGGGACAGATACATCCTACGAGCAGTACTTC.